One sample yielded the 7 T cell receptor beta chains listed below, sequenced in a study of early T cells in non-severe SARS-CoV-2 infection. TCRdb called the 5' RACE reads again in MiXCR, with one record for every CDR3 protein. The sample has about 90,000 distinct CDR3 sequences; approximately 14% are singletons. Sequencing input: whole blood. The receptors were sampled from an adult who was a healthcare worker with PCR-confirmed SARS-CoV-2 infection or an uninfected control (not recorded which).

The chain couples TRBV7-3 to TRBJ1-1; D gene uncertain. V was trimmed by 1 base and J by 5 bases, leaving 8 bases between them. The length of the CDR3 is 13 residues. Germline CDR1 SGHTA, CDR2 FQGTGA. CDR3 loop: CASSLRSFTEAFF. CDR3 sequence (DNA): TGTGCCAGCAGCTTAAGGAGTTTTACTGAAGCTTTCTTT.

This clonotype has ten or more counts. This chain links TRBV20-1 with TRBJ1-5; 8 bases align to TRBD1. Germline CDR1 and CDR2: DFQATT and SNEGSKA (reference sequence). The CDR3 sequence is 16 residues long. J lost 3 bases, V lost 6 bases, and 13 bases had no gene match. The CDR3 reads CSAPDRGIADNQPQHF. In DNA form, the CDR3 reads TGCAGTGCGCCTGACAGGGGCATCGCAGACAATCAGCCCCAGCATTTT.

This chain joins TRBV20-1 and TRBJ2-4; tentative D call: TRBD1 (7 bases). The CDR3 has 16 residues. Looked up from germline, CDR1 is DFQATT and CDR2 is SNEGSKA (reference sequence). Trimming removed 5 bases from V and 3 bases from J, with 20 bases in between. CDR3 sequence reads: CSAPGGPDWYKNIQYF. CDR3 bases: TGCAGTGCTCCAGGGGGGCCCGACTGGTACAAAAACATTCAGTACTTC.

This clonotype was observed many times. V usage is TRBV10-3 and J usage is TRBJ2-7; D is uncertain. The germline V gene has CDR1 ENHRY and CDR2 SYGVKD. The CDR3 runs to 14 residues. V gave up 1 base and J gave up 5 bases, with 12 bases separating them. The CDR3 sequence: CAISELASGHEQYF. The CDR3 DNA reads TGTGCCATCAGTGAGTTGGCCAGTGGCCACGAGCAGTACTTC.

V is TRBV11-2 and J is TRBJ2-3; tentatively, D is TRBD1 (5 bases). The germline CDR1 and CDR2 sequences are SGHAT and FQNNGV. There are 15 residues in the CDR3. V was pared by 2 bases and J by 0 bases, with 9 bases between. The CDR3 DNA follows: TGTGCCAGCAGCTTATTAACAGGCAGCACAGATACGCAGTATTTT. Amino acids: CASSLLTGSTDTQYF.

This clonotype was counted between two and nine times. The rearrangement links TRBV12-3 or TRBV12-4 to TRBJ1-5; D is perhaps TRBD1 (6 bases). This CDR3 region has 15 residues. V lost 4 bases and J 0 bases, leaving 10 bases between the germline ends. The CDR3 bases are TGTGCCAGCAGTTCCCCCAGGGGTAGCAATCAGCCCCAGCATTTT. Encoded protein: CASSSPRGSNQPQHF.

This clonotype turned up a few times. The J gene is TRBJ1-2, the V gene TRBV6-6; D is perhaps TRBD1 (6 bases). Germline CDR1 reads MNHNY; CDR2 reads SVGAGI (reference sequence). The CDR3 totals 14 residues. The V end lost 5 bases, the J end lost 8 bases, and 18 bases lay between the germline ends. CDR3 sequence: CASSQRQDQRGYTF. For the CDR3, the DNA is TGTGCCAGCAGTCAAAGACAGGACCAACGGGGCTACACCTTC.